The table lists the clone carrying this T cell receptor beta chain with a few counts. Its antigen is currently unknown. The sample comes from a study of beta chain features in type 1 diabetes. TCRB transcripts that were expressed got sequenced, as all of the isolated RNA had been reverse transcribed. This table comes from immunoSEQ multiplex PCR, and its TCRdb copy is limited to in-frame clones, with some not included. This table holds 360,000 or so clones, about 19% found once. The CDR3 extends over 14 amino acids. The germline CDR1 and CDR2 sequences are SQVTM and ANQGSEA. V was pared by 1 base and J by 11 bases, with 20 bases between. Findings and limits, study-wide: Whatever favoring of shorter templates PCR might show would apply equally to patients and controls. Type 1 diabetes patients showed fewer insertions and more deletions at VDJ junctions.

This sequence was found in a woman in her late teens or twenties in good health. This rearrangement joins TRBV29-1 to TRBJ1-1, with no clear D. Sequenced input: naive CD4+ T cells from blood. CDR3 sequence: CSVEGESGGSAAFF. In DNA, the CDR3 is TGCAGCGTTGAAGGTGAATCGGGAGGATCGGCGGCTTTCTTT.